A single T cell receptor beta chain is shown here with its context. The sample originates from a study of blood T cell repertoires in COVID-19. J gave up 6 bases and V 4 bases, and 7 bases lay outside the gene matches. CDR3 length equals 15 residues. Germline CDR1 reads SGDLS; CDR2 reads YYNGEE. Method: immunoSEQ multiplex PCR; TCRdb's copy keeps in-frame clones and lacks some. Among hundreds of thousands of clones, around 90% were seen once, and the ten largest hold around 2.6%. Ages ranged from roughly 18 to 100 years, with residence in more than 20 US areas. Which cohort a participant joined came from the clinical history participants gave.

The TCR was taken from a woman aged 30 to 39 with acute COVID-19. Specimen: PBMCs or T cells enriched from blood (not recorded which). The chain combines TRBV9 with TRBJ2-2; 9 bases map to TRBD1. CDR3 sequence reads: CASSLRDRAAGELFF. CDR3 nucleotide sequence: TGTGCCAGCAGCCTCCGGGACAGGGCTGCCGGGGAGCTGTTTTTT.